This paragraph reports one TCR beta chain. The data derive from a study of blood T cell repertoires in COVID-19. The method was immunoSEQ multiplex PCR; TCRdb's version includes in-frame clones alone and lacks a portion of them. The table includes approximately 60,000 clones, around 80% detected once. Germline V gives CDR1 MDHEN, CDR2 SYDVKM. V was cut by 3 bases and J by 1 base, with 8 bases left in between. The CDR3 runs to 14 residues. Sequenced material: peripheral blood. J is TRBJ2-3 and V is TRBV28, with a tentative D call TRBD2 (6 bases). This TCR came from a man aged 55 to 69 with acute or convalescent COVID-19. The CDR3 spells CASSLGGGTDTQYF. The CDR3, as DNA: TGTGCCAGCAGTTTGGGAGGTGGCACAGATACGCAGTATTTT.